This T cell receptor (beta chain) was sequenced during a study of cytomegalovirus exposure and HLA in healthy donors. Study-level information: Ancestry clustering placed 70% to 85% of approximately 370 genotyped donors in the Caucasian-associated cluster. Study-wide findings and caveats: Investigators reported approximately 150 TCR beta chains as tied to cytomegalovirus. As confirmed in vitro, a few CMV-associated chains were specific for CMV antigens.

As regards this clone: Antigen specificity is unknown.

This CDR3 region has 11 residues. The germline CDR1 and CDR2 sequences are SGHRS and YFSETQ. Trimming removed 2 bases at V and 5 bases at J, with 2 bases between. PCR primers comprised 60 Vbeta and 13 Jbeta primers. Data came from immunoSEQ multiplex PCR; TCRdb stores just in-frame clones and leaves some out. Of about 160,000 clones listed, more than 65% are singletons. The TCR comes from a woman between 45 and 65 years old in good health and CMV-seronegative. The chain has TRBV5-1 and TRBJ2-4, with unresolved D. The specimen sequenced was PBMCs. The CDR3 loop is CASSFENIQYF. The CDR3 DNA is TGCGCCAGCAGCTTCGAAAACATTCAGTACTTC.